This entry lists 8 T cell receptor beta chains sequenced from one sample in a study of cytomegalovirus exposure and HLA in healthy donors. Assay used: immunoSEQ multiplex PCR; TCRdb lists only in-frame clones, some missing. Among some 140,000 clones listed, about 80% were seen once. Sequenced: PBMCs. These receptor sequences come from a man aged 25 to 45 in good health and CMV-seropositive.

The chain employs TRBV11-2 and TRBJ1-1; D might be TRBD1 (6 bases). Looked up from germline, CDR1 is SGHAT and CDR2 is FQNNGV. The V end was cut by 4 bases, the J end by 8 bases, with 11 bases between. The CDR3 has 12 amino acids. CDR3 in amino acids: CASSSRDNEAFF. CDR3 nucleotides: TGTGCCAGCAGCTCCCGGGACAACGAAGCTTTCTTT.

This clone was seen a few times. The chain recombines TRBV7-3 with TRBJ2-2; D may be TRBD1 (6 bases). The CDR3 runs 14 residues. Trimming removed 6 bases from V and 6 bases from J, with 14 bases in between. Germline lookup yields CDR1 SGHTA and CDR2 FQGTGA. This chain's CDR3 is CASREQGFSGELFF. For the CDR3, the DNA is TGTGCCAGCAGAGAGCAGGGGTTCTCCGGGGAGCTGTTTTTT.

This clone has a handful of counts. The chain links TRBV29-1 to TRBJ2-5; TRBD1 matches at 7 bases. The ends lost 7 bases at V and 5 bases at J; junction bases unmatched: 1. Per the germline V gene, CDR1 is SQVTM and CDR2 is ANQGSEA. The CDR3 extends over 10 amino acids. CDR3 in amino acids: CSAGGETQYF. In DNA, the CDR3 is TGCAGCGCAGGGGGTGAGACCCAGTACTTC.

This rearrangement joins TRBV5-1 to TRBJ1-2; no reliable D call. The CDR3 sequence is 14 residues long. Germline V lookup: CDR1 SGHRS, CDR2 YFSETQ. V was clipped by 1 base and J by 2 bases, with 9 bases between them. CDR3 coding DNA: TGCGCCAGCAGCTTGTCTGGGGAGAACTATGGCTACACCTTC. Translation: CASSLSGENYGYTF. Full variable domain (remainder filled in from reference TRBV5-1 and TRBJ1-2): KAGVTQTPRYLIKTRGQQVTLSCSPISGHRSVSWYQQTPGQGLQFLFEYFSETQRNKGNFPGRFSGRQFSNSRSEMNVSTLELGDSALYLCASSLSGENYGYTFGSGTRLTVV.

The chain uses TRBV6-5 and TRBJ2-1; 9 nucleotides match TRBD2. Trimming cost V 7 bases and J 5 bases; bases outside gene matches: 9. The CDR3 runs 15 residues. Germline lookup yields CDR1 MNHEY and CDR2 SVGAGI. The CDR3 DNA reads as TGTGCCAGCACCCAGACTAGCGGCCCTGACAATGAGCAGTTCTTC. It specifies CASTQTSGPDNEQFF.

The CDR3 is CASSVSGQNTGELFF. In DNA form, the CDR3 reads TGTGCCAGCAGCGTATCGGGACAGAACACCGGGGAGCTGTTTTTT. The rearrangement uses TRBV9 and TRBJ2-2; a weak D match, TRBD1 (6 bases). The V end was cut by 1 base, the J end by 1 base, with 8 bases between. The CDR3 runs to 15 residues. In germline, CDR1 is SGDLS, CDR2 YYNGEE.

The V gene is TRBV6-4, the J gene TRBJ2-1; 7 nucleotides match TRBD2. CDR3 size: 15 residues. V shed 4 bases, J shed 4 bases, and the junction held 7 bases outside the gene matches. Germline lookup yields CDR1 MRHNA and CDR2 SNTAGT. Written as DNA, the CDR3 is TGTGCCAGCAGTGTTAAGGGAGGGATATACAATGAGCAGTTCTTC. The encoded protein is CASSVKGGIYNEQFF.

In its sample, this clone was seen a few times. The chain recombines TRBV5-1 with TRBJ2-1; 9 nucleotides match TRBD2. The CDR3 runs 14 residues. In germline, CDR1 is SGHRS, CDR2 YFSETQ. V trimming: 4 bases; J trimming: 8 bases; junction bases outside the gene matches: 7. The CDR3 DNA is TGCGCCAGCAGCAAAACAACTAGCGGGTATGAGCAGTTCTTC. Its protein product is CASSKTTSGYEQFF.